This is a list of T cell receptor beta chains from one sample in a study of regulatory T cells in long-lasting Graves disease. TCRdb ran MiXCR on the multiplex PCR reads and lists one entry per CDR3 protein. The sample has 360,000 or so distinct CDR3 sequences, roughly 20% seen once; the top ten hold 25% to 30%. The sample in question was peripheral blood mononuclear cells (PBMCs), obtained when the disease was refractory, from a patient treated with antithyroid drugs. These TCRs come from a woman aged 40-49 years with Graves disease. Each CDR3 is given with its conserved first and last residue. A D gene is named only where the DNA matches it firmly. Rows give clone size only sometimes, using once, few, many, or a class for an expanded clone.

d_call: -
clone_size: many
v_call: TRBV3-1
cdr3_aa: CASSLGTYSSYEQYF

d_call: -
clone_size: many
v_call: TRBV6-1
cdr3_aa: CASSLSWGSYEQYF

d_call: -
clone_size: -
v_call: TRBV18
cdr3_aa: CASSPRYIKEETQYF

d_call: -
clone_size: many
v_call: TRBV7-9
cdr3_aa: CASSSPTSTQYF

d_call: TRBD1
clone_size: -
v_call: TRBV19
cdr3_aa: CASSPTGLSYEQYF

d_call: -
clone_size: few
v_call: TRBV11-3
cdr3_aa: CASSPAGGATEAFF

d_call: -
clone_size: many
v_call: TRBV29-1
cdr3_aa: CSVQLMAGNTEAFF

d_call: -
clone_size: -
v_call: TRBV12-3/TRBV12-4
cdr3_aa: CASTLIRVSGNTIYF

d_call: -
clone_size: many
v_call: TRBV12-3/TRBV12-4
cdr3_aa: CASRLKRYTGELFF

d_call: TRBD1
clone_size: -
v_call: TRBV27
cdr3_aa: CASSGVRGSSPLHF

d_call: TRBD1
clone_size: many
v_call: TRBV2
cdr3_aa: CASRALQGFETQYF

d_call: -
clone_size: many
v_call: TRBV6-5
cdr3_aa: CASSYSGSSDEQYF

d_call: TRBD1
clone_size: many
v_call: TRBV29-1
cdr3_aa: CSVEGTELGNTEAFF

d_call: -
clone_size: many
v_call: TRBV24-1
cdr3_aa: CATSDGVEQYF

d_call: -
clone_size: -
v_call: TRBV20-1
cdr3_aa: CSASGGETRNQPQHF

d_call: TRBD2
clone_size: -
v_call: TRBV5-1
cdr3_aa: CASSGGLAGGPSTGELFF

d_call: TRBD2
clone_size: -
v_call: TRBV28
cdr3_aa: CASLTSGSGNEQFF

d_call: -
clone_size: many
v_call: TRBV7-9
cdr3_aa: CASSSEGSQHF

d_call: -
clone_size: -
v_call: TRBV4-1
cdr3_aa: CASSQVLIPSSYEQYF

d_call: -
clone_size: few
v_call: TRBV3-1
cdr3_aa: CASSQSPGTDAYEQYF

d_call: TRBD2
clone_size: many
v_call: TRBV12-3/TRBV12-4
cdr3_aa: CASSFTWEGRYEQYF

d_call: -
clone_size: -
v_call: TRBV6-5
cdr3_aa: CASSYLGAGEQFF

d_call: -
clone_size: few
v_call: TRBV6-5
cdr3_aa: CASSFRVLEAPLHF

d_call: -
clone_size: many
v_call: TRBV29-1
cdr3_aa: CSVELLGETQYF

d_call: -
clone_size: few
v_call: TRBV20-1
cdr3_aa: CSAVRREGYGYTF

d_call: -
clone_size: few
v_call: TRBV6-1
cdr3_aa: CASSAEAVGGQYF

d_call: TRBD1
clone_size: many
v_call: TRBV28
cdr3_aa: CANQDRGYGYTF

d_call: -
clone_size: few
v_call: TRBV2
cdr3_aa: CASSLVGSGANALTF

d_call: -
clone_size: -
v_call: TRBV7-9
cdr3_aa: CASSLVGWVRTDTQYF

d_call: -
clone_size: many
v_call: TRBV19
cdr3_aa: CASLGMWPGEYGYTF

d_call: -
clone_size: -
v_call: TRBV30
cdr3_aa: CAWSGAVGNTIYF

d_call: -
clone_size: many
v_call: TRBV11-2
cdr3_aa: CASSLAGAREQRTEAFF

d_call: TRBD2
clone_size: few
v_call: TRBV9
cdr3_aa: CASSSGRLTGELFF

d_call: -
clone_size: many
v_call: TRBV27
cdr3_aa: CASSLSGTSTYEQYF

d_call: TRBD1
clone_size: many
v_call: TRBV28
cdr3_aa: CASSLDRVSYEQYF

d_call: TRBD2
clone_size: -
v_call: TRBV27
cdr3_aa: CASSFLRLAGGPNEQFF

d_call: TRBD1
clone_size: many
v_call: TRBV28
cdr3_aa: CASSTGQGVYNEQFF

d_call: -
clone_size: many
v_call: TRBV6-1
cdr3_aa: CASSDRDNYGYTF

d_call: TRBD1
clone_size: many
v_call: TRBV2
cdr3_aa: CANSELRGTGGNQPQHF

d_call: -
clone_size: many
v_call: TRBV11-2
cdr3_aa: CASSPTRGSYGYTF

d_call: TRBD1
clone_size: many
v_call: TRBV28
cdr3_aa: CATCATGDTGELFF

d_call: TRBD2
clone_size: few
v_call: TRBV5-1
cdr3_aa: CASSPWTSGRTTGELFF

d_call: -
clone_size: -
v_call: TRBV14
cdr3_aa: CASSQETGQGEQYF